A selection of T cell receptor beta chains follows, all from one sample in a study of T cell changes during pregnancy in multiple sclerosis. Profiled with immunoSEQ multiplex PCR; TCRdb holds only in-frame clones, not every one. The sample records 35,000 to 45,000 clones, about 92% being singletons. The sample here was CD8+ T cells from peripheral blood mononuclear cells, taken in the third trimester of pregnancy. These receptors were obtained from a female donor with multiple sclerosis, enrolled in a pregnancy study. CDR3s include the opening cysteine and the closing phenylalanine or tryptophan. D genes are given only for firm matches. Expanded clones are given a class, and other clones once, few, many or no size at all.

j_gene,d_gene,abundance,v_gene,CDR3nt,CDR3aa
TRBJ2-7,TRBD2,NA,TRBV6-6,TGTGCCAGCAGCCCCGGACTAGCGGAGCAGTACTTC,CASSPGLAEQYF
TRBJ1-4,TRBD1,NA,TRBV6-6,TGTGCCAGGCCAGGGACAGGGGAAGAAAAACTGTTTTTT,CARPGTGEEKLFF
TRBJ1-1,NA,NA,TRBV27,TGTGCCAGCATGGCGGGGACTGAAGCTTTCTTT,CASMAGTEAFF
TRBJ1-2,TRBD1,NA,TRBV27,TGTGCCAGCAGTCAGGGGACAGGGTGGGGCTACACCTTC,CASSQGTGWGYTF
TRBJ2-3,NA,once,TRBV10-1,TGCGCCAGCAGTCCCCTAGGGGTCATTTCTAGCACAGATACGCAGTATTTT,CASSPLGVISSTDTQYF
TRBJ2-1,TRBD2,NA,TRBV7-7,TGTGCTAGCAGCTTGGGCGGGGGGGGCAATGAGCAGTTCTTC,CASSLGGGGNEQFF
TRBJ1-6,NA,medium-sized,TRBV5-6,TGTGCCAGCAGCTTGTTTCCGTCCTCCTATAATTCACCCCTCCACTTT,CASSLFPSSYNSPLHF
TRBJ1-1,NA,NA,TRBV7-9,TGTGCCAGCAGCTTAGGCGGGAGACAGCAACGCAGTTTACCTGAAGCTTTCTTT,CASSLGGRQQRSLPEAFF
TRBJ1-5,NA,NA,TRBV19,TGTGCCAGTGATGGGGGACTGATCAATCAGCCCCAGCATTTT,CASDGGLINQPQHF
TRBJ1-2,NA,NA,TRBV6-5,TGTGCCAGCAGTTACTCATCAGGGAACTATGGCTACACCTTC,CASSYSSGNYGYTF
TRBJ2-7,TRBD1,NA,TRBV2,TGTGCCAGCAGTGACGCGGACAGGGGACCCGAGCAGTACTTC,CASSDADRGPEQYF
TRBJ2-3,NA,once,TRBV7-8,TGTGCCAGCAGCTTAGGGCCCAGTCCCCGCACAGATACGCAGTATTTT,CASSLGPSPRTDTQYF
TRBJ2-7,NA,NA,TRBV13,TGTGCCAGCAGCCTAACGGACAGCTACGAGCAGTACTTC,CASSLTDSYEQYF
TRBJ2-1,NA,NA,TRBV1,TGCACCAGCAGCCAAGATAGCGCCGTAAAGAAAAATGAGCAGTTCTTC,CTSSQDSAVKKNEQFF
TRBJ2-7,NA,NA,TRBV19,TGTGCCAGTAGTATCGGTGGACGGGGGGCCGGCTACGAGCAGTACTTC,CASSIGGRGAGYEQYF
TRBJ2-5,NA,NA,TRBV25-1,TGTGCCAGCAGTGAATACGGGACCCAGTACTTC,CASSEYGTQYF
TRBJ1-1,NA,NA,TRBV9,TGTGCCAGCAGCGTAGCTGGGGGGATGAACACTGAAGCTTTCTTT,CASSVAGGMNTEAFF
TRBJ2-7,NA,NA,TRBV2,TGTGCCAGCAGTGAGGGCCCGGGAACCTACGAGCAGTACTTC,CASSEGPGTYEQYF
TRBJ1-1,TRBD1,few,TRBV13,TGTGCCAGCAGCTTTGGGACAGGGGATACTGAAGCTTTCTTT,CASSFGTGDTEAFF
TRBJ1-5,NA,NA,TRBV5-4,TGTGCCAGCAAAATGTCCCCTACAGATAGCGATCAGCCCCAGCATTTT,CASKMSPTDSDQPQHF
TRBJ1-5,NA,medium-sized,TRBV7-8,TGTGCCAGCAGCCAAGACAGTTATAGCAATCAGCCCCAGCATTTT,CASSQDSYSNQPQHF
TRBJ1-5,TRBD1,NA,TRBV10-1,TGCGCCAGCAGTTCTTTGGGACCGTCCAGGGGGAAGGACAATCAGCCCCAGCATTTT,CASSSLGPSRGKDNQPQHF
TRBJ1-1,TRBD1,NA,TRBV5-1,TGCGCCAGCACCGCCGGGACAGAAGCTCCTGAAGCTTTCTTT,CASTAGTEAPEAFF
TRBJ1-2,TRBD1,NA,TRBV23-1,TGCGCCAGCAGTGAAAATGGGACAGGGGGAAATAACTATGGCTACACCTTC,CASSENGTGGNNYGYTF
TRBJ2-7,TRBD2,NA,TRBV27,TGTGCCAGCAGTCCCAGCGGGGCGATGGGGGAGCAGTACTTC,CASSPSGAMGEQYF
TRBJ2-2,NA,NA,TRBV9,TGTGCCAGCAGCAACAGCGGAGGCGGGGAGCTGTTTTTT,CASSNSGGGELFF
TRBJ2-1,NA,NA,TRBV2,TGTGCCAGCAGAAAGGACAGAACAGACTACAATGAGCAGTTCTTC,CASRKDRTDYNEQFF
TRBJ1-1,TRBD1,once,TRBV9,TGTGCCAGCAGCGTAGATACAGGGGCTGAAGCTTTCTTT,CASSVDTGAEAFF
TRBJ1-1,NA,NA,TRBV19,TGTGCCAGTAGTATAGGGACAAATCCAGCTTTCTTT,CASSIGTNPAFF
TRBJ2-1,NA,NA,TRBV2,TGTGCCAGCAGTAGGACAGCTTACAATGAGCAGTTCTTC,CASSRTAYNEQFF
TRBJ2-1,TRBD2,NA,TRBV6-4,TGTGCCAGCAGTGAAACTAGCGGGGGTTACAATGAGCAGTTCTTC,CASSETSGGYNEQFF
TRBJ2-1,NA,NA,TRBV29-1,TGCAGCGTAACTAGCCCTAGCTCCTACAATGAGCAGTTCTTC,CSVTSPSSYNEQFF
TRBJ2-1,TRBD1,NA,TRBV4-1,TGCGCCAGCAGCCAAAGAGGGACAGGGATGAATGAGCAGTTCTTC,CASSQRGTGMNEQFF
TRBJ2-7,NA,NA,TRBV19,TGTGCCAGAGGACATAGGGCGCGGGGTCCCAACTTC,CARGHRARGPNF
TRBJ1-1,NA,NA,TRBV5-6,TGTGCCAGCAGCTTTGGGAGTGAAGCTTTCTTT,CASSFGSEAFF
TRBJ2-2,TRBD2,once,TRBV11-2,TGTGCCAGCAGCTTAACCGGGACTAGCCCCGGGGAGCTGTTTTTT,CASSLTGTSPGELFF
TRBJ1-2,NA,NA,TRBV2,TGTGCCAGCAGTCTGCCCGGACAGTATGATGGCTACACCTTC,CASSLPGQYDGYTF
TRBJ2-3,TRBD2,NA,TRBV10-2,TGCGCCAGCAGTGCGGCCAGCGGGAAGACAGATACGCAGTATTTT,CASSAASGKTDTQYF
TRBJ2-7,TRBD1,NA,TRBV7-9,TGTGCCAGCAGCTTTACTTGGGACAGGGATTTCTCCTACGAGCAGTACTTC,CASSFTWDRDFSYEQYF
TRBJ2-1,NA,NA,TRBV27,TGTGCCAGCAGTTTGGGGGGGGCCCACAATGAGCAGTTCTTC,CASSLGGAHNEQFF
TRBJ1-1,TRBD1,NA,TRBV30,TGTGCCTGGGACGGTCGGGACAGGAGGAACACTGAAGCTTTCTTT,CAWDGRDRRNTEAFF
TRBJ2-7,NA,NA,TRBV18,TGTGCCAGCTCACCAGGGCTCTACGAGCAGTACTTC,CASSPGLYEQYF
TRBJ1-3,NA,NA,TRBV25-1,TGTGCCAGCAGTCAGGCACAGAGCTCTGGAAACACCATATATTTT,CASSQAQSSGNTIYF
TRBJ2-3,NA,NA,TRBV13,TGTGCCAGCAGCTTAGAGCGGCTAGGAGGGGCCGATACGCAGTATTTT,CASSLERLGGADTQYF
TRBJ1-1,NA,once,TRBV5-8,TGTGCCAGCAGCTTGTTAACAGAGGGCACTGAAGCTTTCTTT,CASSLLTEGTEAFF
TRBJ2-5,TRBD2,NA,TRBV6-1,TGTGCCAGCAGTGAATGGGCCGGGGGGGCCGGGACCCAGTACTTC,CASSEWAGGAGTQYF
TRBJ1-2,TRBD1,NA,TRBV27,TGTGCCAGCAGTTTGGGGACAGGCGGCGGCTACACCTTC,CASSLGTGGGYTF
TRBJ2-5,NA,NA,TRBV15,TGTGCCACGGAAGCCGGACAGCGCCAGTACTTC,CATEAGQRQYF
TRBJ2-7,TRBD2,NA,TRBV19,TGTGCCACTTCAGCGGGGATCTCCTACGAGCAGTACTTC,CATSAGISYEQYF
TRBJ2-1,NA,NA,TRBV7-8,TGTGCCAGCAGCTTAGCGCGGAGGGGTGAGCAGTTCTTC,CASSLARRGEQFF